This T cell receptor beta chain was captured by sequencing in a study of identifying expanded T cells in peripheral blood. General observations from the study: Technical replicates showed around 1.2 changed clones; around two weeks roughly 18; four weeks 19.

Comments on this clone: Its target is unknown.

The data were produced by immunoSEQ multiplex PCR, yet TCRdb's version contains in-frame clones alone and is incomplete. In the table there are 90,000 or so clones, 86% of which are singletons. CDR1 is SGHDT, CDR2 YYEEEE, per germline. CDR3 size: 16 residues. V lost 4 bases and J lost 1, with 14 bases in between. The TCR comes from a person between 18 and 75 years old in good health. Material: blood. The genes are TRBV5-6 and TRBJ1-4; D may be TRBD1 (6 bases). The CDR3 region has the DNA TGTGCCAGCAGCCCATTCCAGGGGAGAACTAATGAAAAACTGTTTTTT. Translation gives CASSPFQGRTNEKLFF.